Below, 11 T cell receptor beta chains from the same sample are listed, as sequenced in a study of cytomegalovirus exposure and HLA in healthy donors. Assay used: immunoSEQ multiplex PCR; TCRdb lists only in-frame clones, some missing. Of 200,000 or so clones listed, about four fifths are singletons. Input material: PBMCs. The receptors originated from a man aged 18 to 30 in good health and CMV-seropositive.

V gene TRBV11-2 combines with J gene TRBJ2-1, with TRBD2 identical over 10 bases. Per the germline V gene, CDR1 is SGHAT and CDR2 is FQNNGV. The J segment lost 6 bases and the V segment lost 3 bases, leaving 2 bases of the junction unmatched. The CDR3 extends over 14 amino acids. The chain's CDR3 is CASSFSGRRNEQFF. The CDR3 DNA follows: TGTGCCAGCAGCTTTAGCGGGAGGCGCAATGAGCAGTTCTTC.

This chain links TRBV5-1 with TRBJ1-3, with D uncertain. Trimming removed 4 bases from V and 1 base from J, with 15 bases in between. Germline CDR1 reads SGHRS; CDR2 reads YFSETQ. The CDR3 spans 16 residues. The CDR3 bases are TGCGCCAGCAGCCCTCTGGGAGTAGAATCTGGAAACACCATATATTTT. Protein: CASSPLGVESGNTIYF.

The chain links TRBV4-1 to TRBJ2-3, with TRBD2 matching 7 bases. The length of the CDR3 is 17 residues. Looked up from germline, CDR1 is MGHRA and CDR2 is YSYEKL. V lost 0 bases to trimming and J lost 0 bases; unmatched junction nucleotides: 6. CDR3 region: CASSQDEDSGSTDTQYF. CDR3 sequence (DNA): TGCGCCAGCAGCCAAGACGAGGATAGCGGGAGCACAGATACGCAGTATTTT.

The V gene is TRBV7-2, the J gene TRBJ2-7; the D gene is possibly TRBD2 (6 bases). The CDR3 is 14 amino acids. Trimming shortened V by 3 bases and J by 7 bases, and 16 bases separated the two germline ends. Germline assignment: CDR1 SGHTA and CDR2 FQGNSA. CDR3 protein: CASSLDGSPREQYF. DNA of the CDR3: TGTGCCAGCAGCTTGGACGGGAGCCCACGTGAGCAGTACTTC.

The V gene is TRBV5-6, the J gene TRBJ1-1; D is unresolved. CDR3 length equals 12 residues. In germline, CDR1 is SGHDT, CDR2 YYEEEE. V shed 5 bases and J shed 1 base, with 6 bases lying between them. The CDR3 is CASRRRNTEAFF. CDR3 bases: TGTGCCAGCAGACGTAGGAACACTGAAGCTTTCTTT.

Only a few counts were recorded for this clone. This chain links TRBV30 with TRBJ1-2; 8 bases fit TRBD1. CDR3 length equals 14 residues. CDR1 GTSNPN and CDR2 SVGIG come from the germline V gene (reference sequence). V shed 7 bases, J shed 1 base, and the junction held 8 bases outside the gene matches. CDR3 loop: CASWRDRINYGYTF. The CDR3 nucleotides read TGTGCCTCCTGGCGGGACAGGATTAACTATGGCTACACCTTC.

V and J are TRBV6-5 and TRBJ2-7; 7 bases fit TRBD2. V shed 1 base and J 7 bases; nucleotides not matched to a gene: 7. This CDR3 region has 14 residues. Germline values: CDR1 MNHEY, CDR2 SVGAGI. Here the CDR3 reads CASSYFLAAPEQYF. As DNA, the CDR3 is TGTGCCAGCAGTTACTTTCTAGCGGCCCCTGAGCAGTACTTC.

V usage is TRBV4-3 and J usage is TRBJ2-1, with TRBD1 as a possible D gene (6 bases). Germline V gives CDR1 LGHNA, CDR2 YSLEER. Between the trimmed V and J ends, which lost 4 bases and 5 bases, there was a span of 12 bases. The CDR3 has 14 amino acids. The CDR3, as DNA: TGCGCCAGCAGCCCACAGGGAACTAACAATGAGCAGTTCTTC. Translation: CASSPQGTNNEQFF.

The J gene is TRBJ1-3, the V gene TRBV7-2, with no clear D. Germline CDR1 reads SGHTA; CDR2 reads FQGNSA. The CDR3 is made up of 14 amino acids. V lost 2 bases to trimming and J lost 4 bases, with 9 bases between them. CDR3 amino acids: CASSLPTIGNTIYF. The CDR3 nucleotides read TGTGCCAGCAGCTTACCTACCATAGGAAACACCATATATTTT.

The chain carries TRBV4-1 and TRBJ1-1; weak D call: TRBD1 (6 bases). V was clipped by 1 base and J by 0 bases, with 12 bases between them. Germline V gives CDR1 MGHRA, CDR2 YSYEKL. The CDR3 length is 16 residues. CDR3: CASSQGGGKVNTEAFF. Here the CDR3 DNA reads TGCGCCAGCAGCCAAGGAGGGGGAAAGGTGAACACTGAAGCTTTCTTT.

In regard to this clone: This sample also contains other DNA sequences that code for the same CDR3. This chain joins TRBV19 and TRBJ1-2; possible D gene TRBD1, 6 bases. There are 13 residues in the CDR3. Germline V gene lookup returns CDR1 LNHDA and CDR2 SQIVND (reference sequence). Trimming cost V 6 bases and J 2 bases, with 10 bases left between them. CDR3 in amino acids: CASSMDRNYGYTF. The CDR3 bases are TGTGCCAGTAGCATGGACAGAAACTATGGCTACACCTTC.